The rows below give T cell receptor beta chains drawn from one sample of a study of T cells in tumors after PD-1 blockade. This table comes from immunoSEQ multiplex PCR, and its TCRdb copy is limited to in-frame clones, with some not included. The sample contains roughly 35,000 clones, approximately 73% of which appear only once. The sequencing here drew on PBMCs, taken after anti-PD-1 treatment. The receptors originated from a human donor with basal cell carcinoma. Both conserved end residues are part of each CDR3. Fields, in order: V gene, D gene, clone size, J gene, CDR3 DNA, CDR3 protein. A D gene is named only where the DNA matches it firmly. Clone size is not always given. Where it is, it says once, few, many or a class for expanded clones.

>TRBV7-2|.|few|TRBJ2-1
TGTGCCAGCAGCACTAGCTTGAGCGCCAAGACCAATGAGCAGTTCTTC
CASSTSLSAKTNEQFF
>TRBV9|.|few|TRBJ2-3
TGTGCCAGCAGCGTAGACGCGGGGGCTTTCACAGATACGCAGTATTTT
CASSVDAGAFTDTQYF
>TRBV7-9|TRBD1|.|TRBJ2-4
TGTGCCAGCAGCCGCGACAGGGGCATTCAGTACTTC
CASSRDRGIQYF
>TRBV7-9|.|.|TRBJ2-1
TGTGCCAGCAGCAAGGACACATACAATGAGCAGTTCTTC
CASSKDTYNEQFF
>TRBV19|TRBD2|many|TRBJ2-5
TGTGCCAGTAGTATACAGGGAGGGGAGACCCAGTACTTC
CASSIQGGETQYF
>TRBV7-2|TRBD1|.|TRBJ1-6
TGTGCCAGCAGCGACAGGGGGTCAAATTCACCCCTCCACTTT
CASSDRGSNSPLHF
>TRBV5-4|TRBD1|.|TRBJ2-2
TGTGCCAGCAGCTCACGGGACAGTTCTTATTTCACCGGGGAGCTGTTTTTT
CASSSRDSSYFTGELFF
>TRBV27|TRBD1|.|TRBJ2-4
TGTGCCAGCAGTCCACTAGGGACAGGGGGAAACATTCAGTACTTC
CASSPLGTGGNIQYF
>TRBV7-9|.|.|TRBJ2-2
TGTGCCAGCAGCCTAGAACCGGGGCGTAACACCGGGGAGCTGTTTTTT
CASSLEPGRNTGELFF
>TRBV10-1|TRBD2|few|TRBJ2-3
TGCGCCAGCAGTGATCGAGGCGGGAGAACAGATACGCAGTATTTT
CASSDRGGRTDTQYF
>TRBV6-1|.|once|TRBJ2-7
TGTGCCAGCAGTGATCCGGGGGGCAGGGGCGAGCAGTACTTC
CASSDPGGRGEQYF
>TRBV18|TRBD1|many|TRBJ1-5
TGTGCCAGCTCACCAGGGACAGGGGGCGTCGGTCAGCCCCAGCATTTT
CASSPGTGGVGQPQHF
>TRBV7-9|.|few|TRBJ2-7
TGTGCCAGCAGCGGGACGGTAAGCTCCTACGAGCAGTACTTC
CASSGTVSSYEQYF
>TRBV4-1|TRBD1|.|TRBJ1-3
TGCGCCAGCAGCCAAGATTTGACAGGGGCGCTTAGAAACACCATATATTTT
CASSQDLTGALRNTIYF
>TRBV19|.|.|TRBJ1-2
TGTGCCAGTAGCGAGAGGGGATACTATGGCTACACCTTC
CASSERGYYGYTF
>TRBV28|.|.|TRBJ2-7
TGTGCCAGCACCCACGGACAAGGGGAGCGGGACGAGCAGTACTTC
CASTHGQGERDEQYF
>TRBV29-1|.|.|TRBJ2-3
TGCAGCACCAGGGACTCGATTAACACAGATACGCAGTATTTT
CSTRDSINTDTQYF
>TRBV10-1|.|.|TRBJ1-1
TGCGCCAGCAGTGAGAGTAGGGCCGCCTCGGGGGTGAACACTGAAGCTTTCTTT
CASSESRAASGVNTEAFF
>TRBV19|.|few|TRBJ1-5
TGTGCCAGTAGTCCACGACAGGATAGCAATCAGCCCCAGCATTTT
CASSPRQDSNQPQHF
>TRBV5-5|TRBD1|few|TRBJ2-2
TGTGCCAGCAGCAGGGACAGGGGTAACACCGGGGAGCTGTTTTTT
CASSRDRGNTGELFF
>TRBV2|TRBD2|.|TRBJ2-1
TGTGCCAGCATTCCCCAGGGACTAGCGGCCAATGAGCAGTTCTTC
CASIPQGLAANEQFF
>TRBV6-2/TRBV6-3|TRBD1|few|TRBJ2-7
TGTGCCAGCAGTTACATTTGGGGTGTAGGGGGCGTCGAGCAGTACTTC
CASSYIWGVGGVEQYF
>TRBV28|.|.|TRBJ2-3
TGTGCCAGCAGGACTAGTGGTGATACGCAGTATTTT
CASRTSGDTQYF
>TRBV7-2|TRBD2|.|TRBJ2-6
TGTGCCAGCAGCTACGGACTAGCGGGGGGGGCAGGGGCCAACGTCCTGACTTTC
CASSYGLAGGAGANVLTF
>TRBV7-3|TRBD1|.|TRBJ1-1
TGTGCCAGCAGCCCCTGGACAGGGTCTACCACTGAAGCTTTCTTT
CASSPWTGSTTEAFF
>TRBV20-1|.|.|TRBJ2-3
TGCAGTGCTAGAACCACAGATACGCAGTATTTT
CSARTTDTQYF
>TRBV21-1|.|.|TRBJ1-2
TGTGCCAGCAGCATCTCCCTGACAGGGTGTCCCTATGGCTACACCTTC
CASSISLTGCPYGYTF
>TRBV19|.|.|TRBJ2-5
TGTGCCAGTAGTATAACGGGTGCGGCGACCCAGTACTTC
CASSITGAATQYF
>TRBV4-2|.|.|TRBJ2-1
TGTGCCAGCAGCCAAGCCTTGGCTGAGCAGTTCTTC
CASSQALAEQFF
>TRBV6-2/TRBV6-3|.|.|TRBJ1-5
TGTGCCAGCAGTTACACGGGGCTCCTGCAGCCCCAGCATTTT
CASSYTGLLQPQHF
>TRBV6-5|.|.|TRBJ1-2
TGTGCCAGCAGACAGGACGTGCGGGGCTACACCTTC
CASRQDVRGYTF